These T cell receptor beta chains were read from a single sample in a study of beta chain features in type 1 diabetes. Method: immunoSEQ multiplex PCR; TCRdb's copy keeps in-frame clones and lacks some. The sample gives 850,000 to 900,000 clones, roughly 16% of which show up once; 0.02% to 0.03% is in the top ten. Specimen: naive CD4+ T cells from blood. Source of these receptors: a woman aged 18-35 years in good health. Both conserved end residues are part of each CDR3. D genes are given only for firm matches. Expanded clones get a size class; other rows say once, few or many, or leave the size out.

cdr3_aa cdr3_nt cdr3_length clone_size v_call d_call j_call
CASSLAGYTDTQYF TGTGCCAGCAGCTTAGCCGGATACACAGATACGCAGTATTTT 14 few TRBV7-2 - TRBJ2-3
CASRRGGAGEQYF TGTGCCAGCAGACGGGGGGGCGCCGGGGAGCAGTACTTC 13 - TRBV28 TRBD2 TRBJ2-7
CASSSPGSTDTQYF TGTGCCAGCAGCTCTCCGGGTAGCACAGATACGCAGTATTTT 14 - TRBV7-8 - TRBJ2-3
CASTSSGNTDTQYF TGTGCCAGCACCTCGAGCGGTAACACAGATACGCAGTATTTT 14 - TRBV28 - TRBJ2-3
CASSPDRLRGADTQYF TGTGCCAGCAGCCCTGACAGGTTAAGGGGTGCAGATACGCAGTATTTT 16 few TRBV7-2 - TRBJ2-3
CASSFLSSSYNEQFF TGTGCCAGCAGCTTTTTGTCTAGCTCCTACAATGAGCAGTTCTTC 15 few TRBV7-2 - TRBJ2-1
CASSPPRGRVGEQFF TGTGCCAGCTCACCACCTCGGGGGAGAGTCGGTGAGCAGTTCTTC 15 few TRBV18 - TRBJ2-1
CASSLAPTSDNEQFF TGCGCCAGCAGCTTGGCTCCGACTAGTGACAATGAGCAGTTCTTC 15 few TRBV5-1 - TRBJ2-1
CASSLFLSREKVGIGELFF TGTGCCAGCAGCTTATTTCTCTCAAGGGAAAAAGTGGGGATCGGGGAGCTGTTTTTT 19 - TRBV13 - TRBJ2-2
CASPEVINYGYTF TGTGCCAGCCCGGAGGTAATTAACTATGGCTACACCTTC 13 - TRBV21-1 - TRBJ1-2
CAISGLAGNTGELFF TGTGCCATCAGTGGCCTAGCGGGAAACACCGGGGAGCTGTTTTTT 15 - TRBV10-3 TRBD2 TRBJ2-2
CASRPGLAGGDSSYNEQFF TGCGCCAGCAGGCCGGGACTAGCGGGAGGGGATAGCTCCTACAATGAGCAGTTCTTC 19 - TRBV4-1 TRBD2 TRBJ2-1
CASSYSMGLGETQYF TGTGCCAGCAGTTACTCGATGGGGTTGGGGGAGACCCAGTACTTC 15 few TRBV6-6 - TRBJ2-5
CASLSGRSANIQYF TGTGCCTCCCTTAGCGGGAGATCTGCGAACATTCAGTACTTC 14 - TRBV28 TRBD2 TRBJ2-4
CASSLTPGETQYF TGTGCCAGCAGCTTAACCCCCGGAGAGACCCAGTACTTC 13 few TRBV7-3 - TRBJ2-5
CASSLGQGGEKLFF TGTGCCAGCAGCTTAGGGCAGGGCGGTGAAAAACTGTTTTTT 14 few TRBV7-9 - TRBJ1-4
CASSEARGGGAGTQYF TGTGCCAGCAGTGAAGCCCGAGGGGGAGGGGCAGGGACCCAGTACTTC 16 - TRBV25-1 - TRBJ2-5
CASSLDSEQFF TGCGCCAGCAGCTTGGACAGCGAGCAGTTCTTC 11 - TRBV5-1 - TRBJ2-1
CASVRIPASGANVLTF TGTGCCAGCGTCCGCATCCCGGCAAGTGGGGCCAACGTCCTGACTTTC 16 few TRBV7-2 - TRBJ2-6
CASSPGTGGAGETQYF TGCGCCAGCAGCCCTGGGACAGGGGGCGCGGGGGAGACCCAGTACTTC 16 few TRBV5-1 TRBD1 TRBJ2-5
CASSVQVGDRPFYEQFF TGTGCCAGCAGCGTGCAAGTTGGGGACCGCCCTTTCTATGAGCAGTTCTTC 17 - TRBV7-2 - TRBJ2-1
CASSLPRLAGGEQYF TGTGCCAGCAGCTTACCCAGACTAGCGGGAGGCGAGCAGTATTTT 15 few TRBV7-2 TRBD2 TRBJ2-3
CASSRTGIGYEQYF TGTGCCAGCAGCCGGACAGGGATCGGGTACGAGCAGTACTTC 14 - TRBV7-9 TRBD1 TRBJ2-7
CSVKEQGETQYF TGCAGCGTTAAGGAACAGGGGGAGACCCAGTACTTC 12 - TRBV29-1 TRBD1 TRBJ2-5
CASIGYNEQFF TGTGCCAGCATCGGCTACAATGAGCAGTTCTTC 11 - TRBV28 - TRBJ2-1
CASSLAGATSYNEQFF TGCGCCAGCAGCTTGGCTGGGGCGACCTCCTACAATGAGCAGTTCTTC 16 few TRBV5-1 - TRBJ2-1
CASSLAGSGSDTQYF TGTGCCAGCAGTTTGGCGGGAAGCGGCTCAGATACGCAGTATTTT 15 few TRBV28 - TRBJ2-3
CASSGGGDTRSYEQYF TGTGCCAGCAGCGGGGGCGGGGACACCCGTTCCTACGAGCAGTACTTC 16 few TRBV9 - TRBJ2-7
CASSLIRDRVNQPQHF TGTGCCAGCAGTTTGATTCGGGACAGAGTCAATCAGCCCCAGCATTTT 16 few TRBV28 TRBD1 TRBJ1-5
CASSSPGQGGVDAFF TGTGCCAGCAGTTCCCCGGGACAGGGAGGGGTTGATGCTTTCTTT 15 - TRBV6-6 TRBD1 TRBJ1-1
CASSLSAGGGEKLFF TGTGCCAGCAGCTTGTCCGCAGGGGGCGGTGAAAAACTGTTTTTT 15 - TRBV7-9 TRBD1 TRBJ1-4
CASSLDPLAGGTGELFF TGTGCCAGCAGCCTAGATCCACTAGCGGGAGGCACCGGGGAGCTGTTTTTT 17 few TRBV4-2 TRBD2 TRBJ2-2
CASSLTKSSGDNEQFF TGTGCCAGCAGCCTGACGAAGTCTAGCGGGGACAATGAGCAGTTCTTC 16 few TRBV5-4 TRBD2 TRBJ2-1
CASIQDREVDTQYF TGCGCCAGCATCCAAGACAGGGAGGTAGATACGCAGTATTTT 14 few TRBV23-1 - TRBJ2-3
CASAKGGQETQYF TGTGCCAGCGCCAAAGGGGGGCAAGAGACCCAGTACTTC 13 - TRBV28 - TRBJ2-5
CASSPGTPATYGYTF TGTGCCAGCAGTCCTGGGACGCCGGCGACTTATGGCTACACCTTC 15 - TRBV28 - TRBJ1-2
CASSLGSTDTQYF TGTGCCAGCAGCTTAGGAAGCACAGATACGCAGTATTTT 13 few TRBV7-8 - TRBJ2-3
CASSLTALEGETQYF TGTGCCAGCAGCTTAACGGCCCTAGAGGGGGAGACCCAGTACTTC 15 few TRBV7-2 - TRBJ2-5
CSVAGYTEAFF TGCAGCGTTGCCGGTTACACTGAAGCTTTCTTT 11 - TRBV29-1 - TRBJ1-1
CASSLITREQFF TGTGCCAGCAGCTTAATTACGCGGGAGCAGTTCTTC 12 - TRBV7-9 - TRBJ2-1
CASSINYEQYF TGTGCCAGCAGTATAAACTACGAGCAGTACTTC 11 few TRBV25-1 - TRBJ2-7
CASSLYSTTPYEQYF TGTGCCAGCAGTTTATATTCGACTACCCCCTACGAGCAGTACTTC 15 - TRBV27 - TRBJ2-7
CASTGGTSSGTGELFF TGCGCCAGCACAGGAGGAACTAGTTCGGGCACCGGGGAGCTGTTTTTT 16 - TRBV5-1 - TRBJ2-2
CASSIPGINVLTF TGTGCCAGTAGTATTCCGGGGATCAACGTCCTGACTTTC 13 - TRBV19 - TRBJ2-6
CASSFLAGRGNEQFF TGTGCCAGCAGCTTCCTCGCGGGACGGGGAAATGAGCAGTTCTTC 15 - TRBV7-2 - TRBJ2-1
CASSLGTAQAFF TGTGCCAGCAGCTTGGGGACAGCCCAAGCTTTCTTT 12 - TRBV7-9 TRBD1 TRBJ1-1
CASRLGRLWGANVLTF TGTGCCAGCAGGCTGGGACGGCTATGGGGGGCCAACGTCCTGACTTTC 16 - TRBV28 - TRBJ2-6
CASSELGPGNTIYF TGTGCCAGCAGTGAGTTGGGTCCGGGAAACACCATATATTTT 14 few TRBV2 - TRBJ1-3